Presented here are 17 T cell receptor beta chains from one specimen sequenced in a study of T cell responses to AZD1222 COVID-19 vaccine. The protocol was immunoSEQ multiplex PCR, while the TCRdb copy is restricted to in-frame clones and leaves out a portion. The sample includes about 140,000 clones, approximately 90% of them seen just once. The source material was peripheral blood, sampled on day 0 of AZD1222 vaccination. These receptors were obtained from an adult in good health.

This clone was seen just once. The V gene is TRBV9, the J gene TRBJ1-2; 8 positions match TRBD1. This CDR3 has 15 residues. V lost 3 bases and J lost 4; bases outside the gene matches: 8. CDR1 SGDLS and CDR2 YYNGEE come from the germline V gene. CDR3 nucleotide sequence: TGTGCCAGCAGCGAAGGACAGGGAGTGGCCTATGGCTACACCTTC. Translated: CASSEGQGVAYGYTF.

The rearrangement joins TRBV24-1 to TRBJ1-5, with D uncertain. With 9 bases removed from V and 7 bases from J, the gap between germline ends came to 33 bases. The germline V gene encodes CDR1 KGHDR and CDR2 SFDVKD. The length of the CDR3 is 19 residues. The CDR3 sequence is CATAALPQFCGNPGQPQHF. CDR3 sequence (DNA): TGTGCCACCGCTGCGCTCCCTCAATTTTGCGGGAACCCAGGACAGCCCCAGCATTTT.

The J gene is TRBJ2-1, the V gene TRBV10-2; 7 nucleotides agree with TRBD2. Germline CDR1 WSHSY, CDR2 SAAADI. The CDR3 runs to 15 residues. The V gene end was trimmed by 6 bases and the J gene end by 4 bases; junction bases not matched to a gene: 9. CDR3 nucleotides: TGCGCCAGCAGGGTTATGAGCGGGATATACAATGAGCAGTTCTTC. It codes for CASRVMSGIYNEQFF.

DNA of the CDR3: TGTGCCAGCAGCGTATGGGGGACTAGCGGGAAGTGGGGTGAGCAGTTCTTC. It codes for CASSVWGTSGKWGEQFF. V and J are TRBV9 and TRBJ2-1; TRBD2 matches 13 bases. The CDR3 is 17 amino acids. The V gene end was trimmed by 1 base and the J gene end by 9 bases; junction bases not matched to a gene: 10. Germline assignment: CDR1 SGDLS and CDR2 YYNGEE.

CDR3 sequence: CASSHRTGYGYTF. The CDR3, as DNA: TGCGCCAGCAGCCACAGGACAGGCTATGGCTACACCTTC. The V call is TRBV4-3, the J call TRBJ1-2, with 7 bases matching TRBD1. Germline V gene sequence: CDR1 LGHNA, CDR2 YSLEER. This CDR3 has 13 residues. V was pared by 3 bases and J by 4 bases, with 2 bases of the junction left unmatched.

The genes are TRBV29-1 and TRBJ2-7; the D gene is possibly TRBD2 (6 bases). The V end was cut by 0 bases, the J end by 9 bases, with 15 bases between. The CDR3 is 13 residues long. CDR1 and CDR2 (germline): SQVTM, ANQGSEA. CDR3 sequence: CSVEDLTRDGQYF. The CDR3 nucleotides are TGCAGCGTTGAAGACTTAACGCGGGACGGGCAGTACTTC.

This rearrangement joins TRBV9 to TRBJ2-7; D is ambiguous. V gave up 3 bases and J gave up 0 bases, with 7 bases separating them. Per germline, CDR1 SGDLS and CDR2 YYNGEE. CDR3 size: 13 residues. CDR3 coding DNA: TGTGCCAGCAGCGATTGGACCTCCTACGAGCAGTACTTC. It translates to CASSDWTSYEQYF.

The chain combines TRBV28 with TRBJ1-5; the D is unclear. V lost 5 bases and J lost 4, with 9 bases in between. This CDR3 is 13 amino acids long. CDR1 MDHEN and CDR2 SYDVKM come from the germline V gene. In DNA form, the CDR3 reads TGTGCCAGCAGTAGACAAGGGAATCAGCCCCAGCATTTT. Encoded protein: CASSRQGNQPQHF.

The rearrangement links TRBV7-9 to TRBJ2-7; 7 positions agree with TRBD1. The CDR3 has 14 residues. Germline trimming cut 5 bases from V and 7 bases from J; bases unmatched to any gene: 11. The germline V gene encodes CDR1 SEHNR and CDR2 FQNEAQ (reference sequence). CDR3 sequence (DNA): TGTGCCAGCAGCGCTACAGGGGCGCCTAGGGAGCAGTACTTC. Translated, it gives CASSATGAPREQYF. Using reference TRBV7-9 and TRBJ2-7 for the parts outside the CDR3, the full variable domain is DTGVSQNPRHKITKRGQNVTFRCDPISEHNRLYWYRQTLGQGPEFLTYFQNEAQLEKSRLLSDRFSAERPKGSFSTLEIQRTEQGDSAMYLCASSATGAPREQYFGPGTRLTVT.

This chain uses TRBV12-5 with TRBJ1-5; tentative D call: TRBD1 (6 bases). This CDR3 contains 14 residues. V dropped 7 bases and J dropped 2 bases, with 12 bases sitting between them. Germline CDR1 and CDR2: LGHNT and FRNRAP. In DNA form, the CDR3 reads TGTGCTAGTGCCCTAGGGGGGGGCAATCAGCCCCAGCATTTT. It specifies CASALGGGNQPQHF.

The chain joins TRBV6-5 to TRBJ1-6; D is possibly TRBD1 (5 bases). Trimming pared 0 bases from V and 9 bases from J, leaving 15 bases between. The CDR3 spans 16 residues. Germline V gene sequence: CDR1 MNHEY, CDR2 SVGAGI. CDR3 in amino acids: CASSYSILIGGSPLHF. The CDR3 DNA reads as TGTGCCAGCAGTTACTCGATTCTGATTGGGGGTTCACCCCTCCACTTT.

V and J are TRBV6-4 and TRBJ2-7; D gene ambiguous. Looked up from germline, CDR1 is MRHNA and CDR2 is SNTAGT. V gave up 7 bases and J gave up 1 base, with 14 bases separating them. This CDR3 region has 14 residues. CDR3 DNA sequence: TGTGCCAGCACGTGGACCGAGCAGTCCTACGAGCAGTACTTC. Translated, it gives CASTWTEQSYEQYF.

This chain links TRBV6-6 with TRBJ2-1; 8 nucleotides match TRBD2. This CDR3 comprises 17 residues. Looked up from germline, CDR1 is MNHNY and CDR2 is SVGAGI (reference sequence). Unmatched junction bases numbered 12, after V lost 5 bases and J lost 3 bases. CDR3 sequence reads: CASSLGLAGSVYNEQFF. The CDR3 DNA reads as TGTGCCAGCAGTCTCGGACTAGCAGGCTCAGTCTACAATGAGCAGTTCTTC.

The rearrangement uses TRBV30 and TRBJ2-2; 7 bases agree with TRBD1. The CDR3 has 16 residues. Germline CDR1 is GTSNPN and CDR2 is SVGIG (reference sequence). V lost 7 bases, J lost 0 bases, and 11 bases stayed unmatched. The CDR3 DNA sequence: TGTGCCTTCTTTCTCGGACAGGAAACGAACACCGGGGAGCTGTTTTTT. It translates to CAFFLGQETNTGELFF.

The chain joins TRBV11-2 to TRBJ1-2, with D unresolved. Germline CDR1 SGHAT, CDR2 FQNNGV. V gave up 1 base and J gave up 7 bases, with 13 bases separating them. This CDR3 has 14 amino acids. CDR3 region: CASSLAAGRSGYTF. The DNA for the CDR3 is TGTGCCAGCAGCTTAGCCGCGGGGAGGAGTGGCTACACCTTC.

This clone came up once. This sequence joins TRBV11-3 and TRBJ1-3; D is unresolved. Germline CDR1 is SGHNT and CDR2 is YENEEA. V was cut by 0 bases and J by 2 bases, with 17 bases left in between. There are 18 residues in the CDR3. In DNA form, the CDR3 reads TGTGCCAGCAGCTTAGACCCGCGGAACCCTTATACTGGAAACACCATATATTTT. It yields the protein CASSLDPRNPYTGNTIYF.

This rearrangement joins TRBV7-3 to TRBJ1-3, with a weak D call TRBD1 (5 bases). V lost 3 bases to trimming and J lost 9 bases, with 15 bases between them. This CDR3 spans 14 amino acids. Germline CDR1 is SGHTA and CDR2 is FQGTGA. CDR3 DNA: TGTGCCAGCAGCTTCCACCCCAGGGTCGGCACCATATATTTT. Residues: CASSFHPRVGTIYF. Full variable domain (remainder filled in from reference TRBV7-3 and TRBJ1-3): GAGVSQTPSNKVTEKGKYVELRCDPISGHTALYWYRQSLGQGPEFLIYFQGTGAADDSGLPNDRFFAVRPEGSVSTLKIQRTERGDSAVYLCASSFHPRVGTIYFGEGSWLTVV.